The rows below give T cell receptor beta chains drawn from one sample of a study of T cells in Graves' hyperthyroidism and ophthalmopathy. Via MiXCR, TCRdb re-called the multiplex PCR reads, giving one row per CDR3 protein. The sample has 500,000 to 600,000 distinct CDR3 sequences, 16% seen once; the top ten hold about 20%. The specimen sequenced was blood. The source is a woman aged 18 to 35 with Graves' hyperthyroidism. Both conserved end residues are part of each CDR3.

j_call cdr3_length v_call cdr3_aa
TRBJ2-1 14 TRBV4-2 CASSQVKEYNEQFF
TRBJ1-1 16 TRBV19 CASSTRTGQGGTEAFF
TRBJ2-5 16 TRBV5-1 CASSLASSLGVETQYF
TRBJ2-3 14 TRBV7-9 CASSLSMGTDTQYF
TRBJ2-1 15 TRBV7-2 CASSLAGPTTGEQFF
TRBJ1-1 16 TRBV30 CAWSVPRGGMNTEAFF
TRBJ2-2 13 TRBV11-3 CASRASNTGELFF
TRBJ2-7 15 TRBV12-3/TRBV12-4 CASSYRTSGGLEQYF
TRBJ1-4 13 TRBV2 CASSSALNEKLFF
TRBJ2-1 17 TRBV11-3 CASSLVVGTGVKNEQFF
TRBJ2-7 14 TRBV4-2 CASSQALSSYEQYF
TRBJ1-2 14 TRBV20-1 CSARGPSGSYGYTF
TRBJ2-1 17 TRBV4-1 CASSQEWREGSYNEQFF
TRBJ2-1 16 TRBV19 CASSIGPRQSGDEQFF
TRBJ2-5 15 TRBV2 CASSGEAGTGETQYF
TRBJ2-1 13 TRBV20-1 CSALTSAYNEQFF
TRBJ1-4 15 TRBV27 CASSSPGRTNEKLFF
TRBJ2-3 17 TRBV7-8 CASSSRRAGGSTDTQYF
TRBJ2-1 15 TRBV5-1 CASSLAELALNEQFF
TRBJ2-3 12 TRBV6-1 CASSLMIDTQYF
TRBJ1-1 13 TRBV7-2 CASSLSAATEAFF
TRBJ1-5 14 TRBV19 CASSGMSGNQPQHF
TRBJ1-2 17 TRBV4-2 CASSLSFRGKANYGYTF
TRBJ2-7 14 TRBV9 CASSVGGERNEQYF
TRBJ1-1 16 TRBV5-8 CASSLGADRRGTEAFF
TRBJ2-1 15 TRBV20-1 CSARDFAGGYNEQFF
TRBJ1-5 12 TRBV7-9 CASSLERGPQHF
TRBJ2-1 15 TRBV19 CASSPLAGEFSEQFF
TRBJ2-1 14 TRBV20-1 CSARTQAYYNEQFF
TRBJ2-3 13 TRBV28 CASSLSGGDTQYF
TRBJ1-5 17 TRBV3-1 CASSQEKGGLGNQPQHF
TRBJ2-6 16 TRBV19 CASRGAPGRGANVLTF
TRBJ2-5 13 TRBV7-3 CASGGDEWETQYF